This TCR beta chain was retrieved from a study of blood T cell repertoires in COVID-19. About the research overall: The cDNA or gDNA used as material had been derived from T cells, B-cell-depleted T cells, or PBMCs.

CDR1 MDHEN and CDR2 SYDVKM come from the germline V gene. The CDR3 contains 16 residues. The V end was cut by 7 bases, the J end by 7 bases, with 23 bases between. The data were produced by immunoSEQ multiplex PCR, yet TCRdb's version contains in-frame clones alone and is incomplete. Seen here are 150,000 or so clones, roughly 85% observed once, and the top ten hold roughly 8%. The receptor's source is a man aged 60 to 75 with acute or convalescent COVID-19. The source material was peripheral blood. This sequence joins TRBV28 and TRBJ1-5, with D tentatively TRBD1 (6 bases). CDR3 sequence (DNA): TGTGCCAGCAACCCCGCCGGGACATTTAAGGCACAGCCCCAGCATTTT. Translated: CASNPAGTFKAQPQHF.